This T cell receptor beta chain is from a study of cytomegalovirus exposure and HLA in healthy donors. In the study overall: Most donors, approximately 82% of 350 to 450 genotyped, fell in the Caucasian-associated ancestry cluster.

With regard to this clone: Its target is not known.

V lost 9 bases and J lost 0, with 15 bases in between. Germline-derived CDR1 and CDR2 are MNHEY and SVGAGI. The CDR3 is 14 residues long. Amplification used 60 Vbeta primers and 13 Jbeta primers. Authors' analysis steps: Later analysis identified tens of millions of unique TCR beta chains, 8.5 million to 13 million shared. Measured with immunoSEQ multiplex PCR; TCRdb has only the in-frame clones, and not every one. V and J calls and clone size follow that table, whereas D and trimming were derived from the DNA. The sample consists of about 200,000 clones, approximately 78% of them appearing once. Overall study findings and caveats: With DRB1 most and HLA-C fewest, TCR association rates differed between HLA loci in a later analysis. Presence/absence comparisons presumed near-even sequencing depth among donors.

Source material: PBMCs. The J gene is TRBJ2-7, the V gene TRBV6-5, with D unclear. The receptor comes from a male donor in good health and CMV-seronegative. Here the CDR3 reads CASTNRITSYEQYF. CDR3 sequence (DNA): TGTGCCAGTACAAACAGAATCACCTCCTACGAGCAGTACTTC.